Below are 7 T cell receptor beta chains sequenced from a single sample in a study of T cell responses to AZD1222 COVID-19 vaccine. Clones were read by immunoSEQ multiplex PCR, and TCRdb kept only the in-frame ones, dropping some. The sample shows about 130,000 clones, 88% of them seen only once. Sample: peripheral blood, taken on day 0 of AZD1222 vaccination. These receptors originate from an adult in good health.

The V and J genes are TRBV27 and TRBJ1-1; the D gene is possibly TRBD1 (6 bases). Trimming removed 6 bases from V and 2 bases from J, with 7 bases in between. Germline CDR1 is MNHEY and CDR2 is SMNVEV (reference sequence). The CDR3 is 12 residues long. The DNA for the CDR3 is TGTGCCAGCAGGGACAGTAACACTGAAGCTTTCTTT. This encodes CASRDSNTEAFF.

In DNA, the CDR3 is TGTGCCAGCAGTGGAAGCGGGAGGGCGGGTGAGCAGTTCTTC. This encodes CASSGSGRAGEQFF. The chain uses TRBV2 and TRBJ2-1; TRBD2 aligns across 10 bases. V shed 4 bases, J shed 9 bases, and the junction held 6 bases outside the gene matches. CDR3 size: 14 residues. Germline V gene sequence: CDR1 SNHLY, CDR2 FYNNEI.

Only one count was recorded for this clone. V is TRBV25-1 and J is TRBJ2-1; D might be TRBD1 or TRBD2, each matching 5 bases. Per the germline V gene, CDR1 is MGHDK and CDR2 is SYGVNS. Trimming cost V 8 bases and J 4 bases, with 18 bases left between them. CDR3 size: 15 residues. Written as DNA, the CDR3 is TGTGCCAGCGGGGGTGGGAGCGGATCTTACAATGAGCAGTTCTTC. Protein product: CASGGGSGSYNEQFF. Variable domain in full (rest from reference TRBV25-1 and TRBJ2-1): EADIYQTPRYLVIGTGKKITLECSQTMGHDKMYWYQQDPGMELHLIHYSYGVNSTEKGDLSSESTVSRIRTEHFPLTLESARPSHTSQYLCASGGGSGSYNEQFFGPGTRLTVL.

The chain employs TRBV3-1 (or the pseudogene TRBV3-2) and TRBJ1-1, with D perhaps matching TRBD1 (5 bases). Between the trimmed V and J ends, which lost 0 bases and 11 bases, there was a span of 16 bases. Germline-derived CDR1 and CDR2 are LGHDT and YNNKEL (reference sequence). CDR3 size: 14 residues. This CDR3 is CASSQDERGPAAFF. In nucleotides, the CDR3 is TGTGCCAGCAGCCAAGACGAAAGGGGCCCTGCGGCTTTCTTT.

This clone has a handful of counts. CDR3 sequence (DNA): TGTGCCAGCAGCCCCTACGGGGGGGAACAGCCCCAGCATTTT. This translates into CASSPYGGEQPQHF. This rearrangement joins TRBV2 to TRBJ1-5, with D possibly being TRBD1 (5 bases). V lost 6 bases and J lost 7, with 16 bases in between. This CDR3 contains 14 residues. Germline-derived CDR1 and CDR2 are SNHLY and FYNNEI.

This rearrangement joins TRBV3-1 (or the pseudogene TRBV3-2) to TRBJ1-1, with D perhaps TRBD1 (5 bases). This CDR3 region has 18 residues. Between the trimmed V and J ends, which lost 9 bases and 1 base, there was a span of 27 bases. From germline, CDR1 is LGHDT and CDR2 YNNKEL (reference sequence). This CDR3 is CASSPRVGWGAENTEAFF. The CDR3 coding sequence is TGTGCCAGTTCCCCGCGAGTCGGGTGGGGCGCGGAGAACACTGAAGCTTTCTTT.

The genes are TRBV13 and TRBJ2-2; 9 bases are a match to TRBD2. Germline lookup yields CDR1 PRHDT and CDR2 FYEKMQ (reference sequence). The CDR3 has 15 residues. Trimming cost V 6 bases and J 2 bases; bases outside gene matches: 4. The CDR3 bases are TGTGCCAGCAGGAGGCGGGGGGGTAACACCGGGGAGCTGTTTTTT. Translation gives CASRRRGGNTGELFF.